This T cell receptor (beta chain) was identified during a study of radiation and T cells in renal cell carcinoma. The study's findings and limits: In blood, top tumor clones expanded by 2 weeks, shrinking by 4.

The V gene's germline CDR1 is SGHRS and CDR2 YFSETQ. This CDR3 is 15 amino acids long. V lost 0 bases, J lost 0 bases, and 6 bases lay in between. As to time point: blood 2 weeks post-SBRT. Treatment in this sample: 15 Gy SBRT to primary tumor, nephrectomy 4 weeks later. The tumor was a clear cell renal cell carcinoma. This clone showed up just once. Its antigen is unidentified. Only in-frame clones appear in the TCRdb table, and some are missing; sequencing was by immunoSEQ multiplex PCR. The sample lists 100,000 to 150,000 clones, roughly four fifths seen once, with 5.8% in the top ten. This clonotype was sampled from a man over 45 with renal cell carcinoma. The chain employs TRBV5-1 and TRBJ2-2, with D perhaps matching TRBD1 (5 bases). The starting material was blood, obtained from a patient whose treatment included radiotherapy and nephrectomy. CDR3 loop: CASSLGTTNTGELFF. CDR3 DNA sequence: TGCGCCAGCAGCTTGGGGACAACGAACACCGGGGAGCTGTTTTTT.